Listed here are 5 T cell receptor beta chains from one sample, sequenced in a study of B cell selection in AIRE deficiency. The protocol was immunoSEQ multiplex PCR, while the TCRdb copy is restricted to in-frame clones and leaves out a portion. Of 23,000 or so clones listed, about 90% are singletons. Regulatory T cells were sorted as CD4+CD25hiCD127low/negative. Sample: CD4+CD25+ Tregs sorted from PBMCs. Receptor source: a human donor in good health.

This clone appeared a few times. CDR3 coding DNA: TGTGCCAGCAGCCAAGGCATCCTGTCCTACGAGCAGTACTTC. Residues: CASSQGILSYEQYF. The gene calls are TRBV14 and TRBJ2-7; D gene uncertain. Germline V gene data show CDR1 as SGHDN and CDR2 as FVKESK. The CDR3 has 14 residues. V lost 1 base to trimming and J lost 1 base, with 8 bases between them.

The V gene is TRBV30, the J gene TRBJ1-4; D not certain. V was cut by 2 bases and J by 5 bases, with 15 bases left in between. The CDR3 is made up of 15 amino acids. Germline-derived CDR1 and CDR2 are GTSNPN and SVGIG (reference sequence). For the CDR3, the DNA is TGTGCCTGGAGTAGATGGGGAAGGGAAAATGAAAAACTGTTTTTT. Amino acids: CAWSRWGRENEKLFF.

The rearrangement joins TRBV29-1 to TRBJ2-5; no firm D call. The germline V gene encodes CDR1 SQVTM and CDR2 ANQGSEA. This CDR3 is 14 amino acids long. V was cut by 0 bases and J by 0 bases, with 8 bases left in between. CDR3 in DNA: TGCAGCGTTGAAGAAAGACCGTACCAAGAGACCCAGTACTTC. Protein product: CSVEERPYQETQYF.

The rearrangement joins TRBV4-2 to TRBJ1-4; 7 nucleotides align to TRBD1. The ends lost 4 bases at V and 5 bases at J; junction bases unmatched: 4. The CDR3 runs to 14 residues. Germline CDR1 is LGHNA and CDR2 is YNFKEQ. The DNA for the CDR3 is TGTGCCAGCAGCCTTACAGGGGTGAATGAAAAACTGTTTTTT. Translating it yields CASSLTGVNEKLFF.

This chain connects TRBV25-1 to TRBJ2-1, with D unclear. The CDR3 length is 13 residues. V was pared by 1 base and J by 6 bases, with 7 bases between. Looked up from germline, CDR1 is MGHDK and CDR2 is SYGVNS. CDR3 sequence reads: CASSESGLNEQFF. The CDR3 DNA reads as TGTGCCAGCAGTGAATCTGGGCTCAATGAGCAGTTCTTC.